A single sample is the source of the 31 T cell receptor beta chains below, sequenced in a study of T cell repertoires in cytomegalovirus infection (dated by TCRdb to the late 2010s). Sample treatment or condition, as interpreted from the label and publication: in vitro stimulation with specific CMV peptide epitopes to enrich CMV-specific T cells. The antigens for these receptors are not known. The data were produced on an Illumina HiSeq 1500. TCRdb redid the processing of the public reads, applying fastp at Q25 and MiXCR, and retained in-frame beta chains. All rows with the same CDR3 protein become a single entry with the most common DNA and genes. In this sample the table shows hundreds of thousands of distinct CDR3 sequences, 30% to 35% of which occur a single time. The ten largest clones take up 15% to 20% of the sample. Here the sequenced sample was cultured PBMCs, taken from culture after CMV antigen stimulation. The receptors stem from a human donor in good health (CMV status not recorded). Some clones in this sample may be carry-over from other donors' samples.

In this sample, this clonotype turned up a few times. The genes are TRBV12-3 or TRBV12-4 and TRBJ2-1, with a weak D call TRBD1 (7 bases). V shed 5 bases and J shed 6 bases, with 17 bases lying between them. This CDR3 is built from 15 residues. This CDR3 is CASSARGARFNEQFF. CDR3 nucleotides: TGTGCCAGCAGTGCCAGGGGGGCAAGATTCAATGAGCAGTTCTTC.

The chain combines TRBV30 with TRBJ2-3; TRBD2 matches at 8 bases. The CDR3 runs to 16 residues. CDR1 is GTSNPN, CDR2 SVGIG, per germline (reference sequence). The trim removed 0 bases at V and 5 bases at J, leaving 10 bases unmatched. CDR3 amino acids: CAWSVLAGSAGDTQYF. CDR3 DNA: TGTGCCTGGAGTGTCTTAGCGGGATCGGCCGGAGATACGCAGTATTTT.

The genes are TRBV7-2 and TRBJ2-1, with D perhaps assigned TRBD1 or TRBD2 (6 bases each). Trimming shortened V by 1 base and J by 4 bases, and 14 bases separated the two germline ends. The CDR3 has 16 residues. Looked up from germline, CDR1 is SGHTA and CDR2 is FQGNSA. The CDR3 protein is CASSLGGARWYNEQFF. CDR3 sequence (DNA): TGTGCCAGCAGCTTAGGGGGGGCGCGATGGTACAATGAGCAGTTCTTC.

The chain couples TRBV19 to TRBJ2-1; tentatively, D is TRBD1 (5 bases). Germline CDR1 and CDR2: LNHDA and SQIVND (reference sequence). V lost 3 bases and J 4 bases, leaving 10 bases between the germline ends. CDR3 length: 14 amino acids. The CDR3 region is CASSMSGAYNEQFF. CDR3 coding DNA: TGTGCCAGTAGTATGTCTGGGGCATACAATGAGCAGTTCTTC.

This clonotype has just a few counts. The chain combines TRBV6-2 or TRBV6-3 with TRBJ2-3, with 10 bases aligning to TRBD2. The V segment lost 2 bases and the J segment 4 bases; nucleotides outside the gene matches: 6. CDR1 and CDR2 (germline): MNHEY, SVGEGT. This CDR3 is 16 amino acids long. CDR3 coding DNA: TGTGCCAGCAGTTACGGGCCTAGCGGGAGTGCAGATACGCAGTATTTT. Amino acids: CASSYGPSGSADTQYF.

The chain carries TRBV12-3 or TRBV12-4 and TRBJ2-1; D unresolved. The CDR3 runs 13 residues. Between the trimmed V and J ends, which lost 1 base and 6 bases, there was a span of 7 bases. The CDR3 here is CASSLVRSNEQFF. For the CDR3, the DNA is TGTGCCAGCAGTTTAGTCAGGTCCAATGAGCAGTTCTTC.

This clonotype appeared many times. The chain employs TRBV7-2 and TRBJ2-7; D call uncertain. Trimming removed 6 bases from V and 3 bases from J, with 15 bases in between. This CDR3 is 14 amino acids long. Germline V gene data show CDR1 as SGHTA and CDR2 as FQGNSA. The CDR3 bases are TGTGCCAGCAGGTGGACCTCAAGTAGCTACGAGCAGTACTTC. Residues: CASRWTSSSYEQYF.

There are a few counts of this clonotype. The chain employs TRBV28 and TRBJ2-7, with 8 bases lining up with TRBD2. Trimming cost V 1 base and J 4 bases; bases outside gene matches: 3. Per the germline V gene, CDR1 is MDHEN and CDR2 is SYDVKM. There are 14 residues in the CDR3. This chain's CDR3 is CASSLSGGLYEQYF. As DNA, the CDR3 is TGTGCCAGCAGTTTATCGGGGGGGCTGTACGAGCAGTACTTC. The full variable domain, completed using reference TRBV28 and TRBJ2-7, is DVKVTQSSRYLVKRTGEKVFLECVQDMDHENMFWYRQDPGLGLRLIYFSYDVKMKEKGDIPEGYSVSREKKERFSLILESASTNQTSMYLCASSLSGGLYEQYFGPGTRLTVT.

The V and J genes are TRBV5-6 and TRBJ2-7; D gene ambiguous. Germline-derived CDR1 and CDR2 are SGHDT and YYEEEE. This CDR3 spans 13 amino acids. Trimming stripped 7 bases from V and 4 bases from J, with 15 bases between. CDR3 sequence (DNA): TGTGCCAGCCGGTCCTTCGGTTATTACGAGCAGTACTTC. The encoded protein is CASRSFGYYEQYF.

The chain has TRBV15 and TRBJ1-1; no clear D gene. V was trimmed by 5 bases and J by 1 base, leaving 8 bases between them. The germline V gene encodes CDR1 LNHNV and CDR2 YYDKDF (reference sequence). The CDR3 spans 13 residues. CDR3 protein: CATSPLRNTEAFF. CDR3 DNA: TGTGCCACCAGCCCACTGCGGAACACTGAAGCTTTCTTT.

J is TRBJ2-3 and V is TRBV19; D is possibly TRBD1 (6 bases). The germline V and J ends were trimmed by 1 base and 2 bases, with 16 bases remaining between them. Germline CDR1 and CDR2: LNHDA and SQIVND (reference sequence). There are 17 residues in the CDR3. This CDR3 is CASSIVQGGPHTDTQYF. CDR3 in DNA: TGTGCCAGTAGTATAGTGCAAGGGGGACCACACACAGATACGCAGTATTTT. The full variable domain, its missing parts supplied by reference TRBV19 and TRBJ2-3, is DGGITQSPKYLFRKEGQNVTLSCEQNLNHDAMYWYRQDPGQGLRLIYYSQIVNDFQKGDIAEGYSVSREKKESFPLTVTSAQKNPTAFYLCASSIVQGGPHTDTQYFGPGTRLTVL.

This clonotype was recorded many times. The chain couples TRBV7-2 to TRBJ2-5; a weak D match, TRBD2 (5 bases). CDR1 and CDR2 from the germline V gene are SGHTA and FQGNSA. The CDR3 covers 13 residues. V was cut by 7 bases and J by 2 bases, with 11 bases left in between. CDR3 sequence (DNA): TGTGCCAGCAAACCCGGACTGCAAGAGACCCAGTACTTC. Residues: CASKPGLQETQYF.

This clonotype was seen more than once but under ten times. CDR3 region: CASSNRDGRRANEKLFF. CDR3 sequence (DNA): TGTGCCAGTAGCAACCGGGACGGCCGGCGGGCTAATGAAAAACTGTTTTTT. This chain links TRBV19 with TRBJ1-4, with D possibly being TRBD1 (5 bases). The CDR3 consists of 17 residues. Germline V lookup: CDR1 LNHDA, CDR2 SQIVND (reference sequence). Deletions cut 6 bases from V and 3 bases from J, with 20 bases between.

A single count supports this clonotype. V usage is TRBV23-1 and J usage is TRBJ2-6, with TRBD1 identical over 9 bases. TRBV23-1 falls under the ORF class, with uncertain function. This CDR3 has 22 amino acids. V dropped 3 bases and J dropped 0; count of bases not matched to a gene: 18. CDR3 DNA sequence: TGCGCCAGCAGTCACCCCATCACGGAACCGGGACAGGGATTCTCTGGGGCCAACGTCCTGACTTTC. It specifies CASSHPITEPGQGFSGANVLTF.

Only a few counts were recorded for this clonotype. The chain links TRBV5-6 to TRBJ1-6, with 7 bases matching TRBD1. This CDR3 comprises 17 residues. V lost 0 bases to trimming and J lost 6 bases; unmatched junction nucleotides: 9. The germline V gene has CDR1 SGHDT and CDR2 YYEEEE. The CDR3 DNA is TGTGCCAGCAGCTTGGTCCAGGGACAGAAGCTTAATTCACCCCTCCACTTT. It is translated as CASSLVQGQKLNSPLHF.

Ten or more counts support this clonotype. The chain carries TRBV7-2 and TRBJ2-7; 10 bases are shared with TRBD2. CDR3 length: 20 residues. Germline CDR1 SGHTA, CDR2 FQGNSA. The V gene end was trimmed by 4 bases and the J gene end by 1 base; junction bases not matched to a gene: 19. The CDR3 sequence: CASSSRGASGRGVGSYEQYF. The CDR3 DNA sequence: TGTGCCAGCAGCTCGAGGGGGGCTAGCGGGAGAGGGGTCGGGTCCTACGAGCAGTACTTC.

The rearrangement uses TRBV27 and TRBJ2-1; D remains ambiguous. V shed 5 bases and J shed 2 bases, with 16 bases lying between them. This CDR3 has 16 residues. Looked up from germline, CDR1 is MNHEY and CDR2 is SMNVEV (reference sequence). CDR3 region: CASSQLTRTPYNEQFF. The CDR3 coding sequence is TGTGCCAGCAGTCAACTGACGCGGACCCCCTACAATGAGCAGTTCTTC.

This clonotype was counted a few times. In nucleotides, the CDR3 is TGTGCCAGCAGCTTAATGGATAACTATGGCTACACCTTC. Its protein is CASSLMDNYGYTF. V and J are TRBV7-6 and TRBJ1-2; no definite D call. V was cut by 2 bases and J by 1 base, with 5 bases left in between. The germline gives CDR1 SGHVS, CDR2 FNYEAQ. This CDR3 comprises 13 residues.

The chain carries TRBV7-9 and TRBJ2-3; no clear D. The germline CDR1 and CDR2 sequences are SEHNR and FQNEAQ (reference sequence). Trimming took 5 bases from V and 8 from J, leaving 11 bases between them. This CDR3 comprises 12 residues. CDR3 sequence (DNA): TGTGCCAGCAGCCCTCTCCCGGGTACGCAGTATTTT. It yields the protein CASSPLPGTQYF.

This clonotype has just a few counts. The chain links TRBV5-4 to TRBJ2-1; 8 nucleotides agree with TRBD2. Germline assignment: CDR1 SGHNT and CDR2 YYREEE (reference sequence). The CDR3 totals 17 residues. V shed 0 bases, J shed 0 bases, and the junction held 5 bases outside the gene matches. CDR3 sequence reads: CASSLAGGGSSYNEQFF. In DNA, the CDR3 is TGTGCCAGCAGCTTGGCCGGGGGGGGTAGCTCCTACAATGAGCAGTTCTTC.

The chain is built from TRBV7-2 and TRBJ2-7; TRBD1 might be the D (6 bases). This CDR3 has 12 residues. Germline V gene data show CDR1 as SGHTA and CDR2 as FQGNSA. Between the trimmed V and J ends, which lost 5 bases and 8 bases, there was a span of 13 bases. The CDR3 region has the DNA TGTGCCAGCAGCACCCCCAGGGGCAAGCAGTACTTC. Protein: CASSTPRGKQYF. Filled out from reference TRBV7-2 and TRBJ2-7, the complete variable domain reads GAGVSQSPSNKVTEKGKDVELRCDPISGHTALYWYRQSLGQGLEFLIYFQGNSAPDKSGLPSDRFSAERTGGSVSTLTIQRTQQEDSAVYLCASSTPRGKQYFGPGTRLTVT.

As DNA, the CDR3 is TGTGCCAGCAGCTTGTGGGACAACCCCCGCACAGATACGCAGTATTTT. Protein: CASSLWDNPRTDTQYF. The V call is TRBV11-2, the J call TRBJ2-3; TRBD1 is a possible D gene (6 bases). The CDR3 runs to 16 residues. Germline assignment: CDR1 SGHAT and CDR2 FQNNGV. Deletions cut 3 bases from V and 1 base from J, with 14 bases between.

V and J are TRBV7-2 and TRBJ1-5, with unresolved D. V lost 5 bases to trimming and J lost 3 bases, with 11 bases between them. The germline V gene encodes CDR1 SGHTA and CDR2 FQGNSA. The CDR3 length is 14 residues. The CDR3 sequence: CASSLVQHNQPQHF. Here the CDR3 DNA reads TGTGCCAGCAGCCTAGTTCAGCACAATCAGCCCCAGCATTTT.

This clonotype was counted a single time. Here the CDR3 reads CASTFSGADTQYF. In DNA, the CDR3 is TGTGCCAGCACCTTTAGCGGGGCAGATACGCAGTATTTT. This sequence joins TRBV7-9 and TRBJ2-3; 8 positions match TRBD2. Germline trimming cut 7 bases from V and 4 bases from J; bases unmatched to any gene: 4. CDR1 SEHNR and CDR2 FQNEAQ come from the germline V gene (reference sequence). There are 13 residues in the CDR3.

The table lists this clonotype with a few counts. The rearrangement uses TRBV2 and TRBJ1-5, with a weak D call TRBD1 (6 bases). The ends were cut back, 4 bases at V and 6 bases at J, with 13 bases in the middle. The germline gives CDR1 SNHLY, CDR2 FYNNEI. This CDR3 spans 14 amino acids. The CDR3 sequence is CASSVTGRTQPQHF. The CDR3 nucleotides are TGTGCCAGCAGTGTTACAGGGAGGACTCAGCCCCAGCATTTT.

The V and J genes are TRBV6-1 and TRBJ1-6, with no clear D. CDR3 size: 16 residues. V dropped 5 bases and J dropped 0 bases, with 11 bases sitting between them. Looked up from germline, CDR1 is MNHNS and CDR2 is SASEGT. The CDR3 DNA follows: TGTGCCAGCAGTAAAAAACAGAGCTCCTATAATTCACCCCTCCACTTT. This sequence encodes CASSKKQSSYNSPLHF.

This clonotype was seen a handful of times. The chain links TRBV7-9 to TRBJ2-4; weak D call: TRBD2 (5 bases). The CDR3 has 16 residues. With 5 bases removed from V and 3 bases from J, the gap between germline ends came to 17 bases. Germline assignment: CDR1 SEHNR and CDR2 FQNEAQ (reference sequence). The CDR3: CASSQLLGRGKNIQYF. The CDR3 DNA reads TGTGCCAGCAGCCAATTATTGGGGAGAGGCAAAAACATTCAGTACTTC.

This CDR3 is CASSPGPRPQTDEQYF. The CDR3 nucleotides read TGTGCCAGCAGCCCGGGCCCGCGTCCCCAGACGGACGAGCAGTACTTC. The chain is built from TRBV7-8 and TRBJ2-7; D unclear. CDR3 length equals 16 residues. Trimming cost V 5 bases and J 5 bases, with 22 bases left between them. Looked up from germline, CDR1 is SGHVS and CDR2 is FQNEAQ.

The chain couples TRBV7-9 to TRBJ1-1; tentative D call: TRBD1 (5 bases). Trimming shortened V by 4 bases and J by 4 bases, and 16 bases separated the two germline ends. Germline V gene sequence: CDR1 SEHNR, CDR2 FQNEAQ (reference sequence). The CDR3 consists of 15 residues. The CDR3 region is CASSSFPGSGTEAFF. The CDR3 nucleotides are TGTGCCAGCAGCTCTTTTCCAGGGTCAGGCACTGAAGCTTTCTTT. Full variable domain (rest looked up from reference TRBV7-9 and TRBJ1-1): DTGVSQNPRHKITKRGQNVTFRCDPISEHNRLYWYRQTLGQGPEFLTYFQNEAQLEKSRLLSDRFSAERPKGSFSTLEIQRTEQGDSAMYLCASSSFPGSGTEAFFGQGTRLTVV.

This clonotype was detected many times. This rearrangement joins TRBV7-2 to TRBJ2-3; D ambiguous. Trimming stripped 5 bases from V and 3 bases from J, with 15 bases between. Germline assignment: CDR1 SGHTA and CDR2 FQGNSA. The CDR3 loop spans 15 amino acids. The CDR3 nucleotides read TGTGCCAGCAGCCAACGGCTCTACGAGACAGATACGCAGTATTTT. Amino acid sequence: CASSQRLYETDTQYF.

V is TRBV12-3 or TRBV12-4 and J is TRBJ1-1, with unresolved D. CDR3 size: 15 residues. V shed 3 bases and J shed 2 bases, with 13 bases lying between them. As DNA, the CDR3 is TGTGCCAGCAGTTTTAATCAGCAGATCAACACTGAAGCTTTCTTT. This codes for CASSFNQQINTEAFF.